One TCR beta chain is described in this entry. The data originate from a study of T cell changes during pregnancy in multiple sclerosis. The table came from immunoSEQ multiplex PCR; TCRdb's copy has only in-frame clones and leaves some out. Of approximately 58,000 clones listed, 92% are singletons. CDR3 length: 15 amino acids. V lost 7 bases to trimming and J lost 0 bases, with 15 bases between them. The germline CDR1 and CDR2 sequences are SGDLS and YYNGEE. The sequencing here drew on CD4+ T cells from peripheral blood mononuclear cells, taken after pregnancy. The clonotype originates from a female donor in good health, enrolled as a control in a pregnancy study. V is TRBV9 and J is TRBJ2-3; D is perhaps TRBD2 (5 bases). CDR3: CASSATGSSTDTQYF. The CDR3 DNA is TGTGCCAGCTCCGCTACGGGGTCTAGCACAGATACGCAGTATTTT.